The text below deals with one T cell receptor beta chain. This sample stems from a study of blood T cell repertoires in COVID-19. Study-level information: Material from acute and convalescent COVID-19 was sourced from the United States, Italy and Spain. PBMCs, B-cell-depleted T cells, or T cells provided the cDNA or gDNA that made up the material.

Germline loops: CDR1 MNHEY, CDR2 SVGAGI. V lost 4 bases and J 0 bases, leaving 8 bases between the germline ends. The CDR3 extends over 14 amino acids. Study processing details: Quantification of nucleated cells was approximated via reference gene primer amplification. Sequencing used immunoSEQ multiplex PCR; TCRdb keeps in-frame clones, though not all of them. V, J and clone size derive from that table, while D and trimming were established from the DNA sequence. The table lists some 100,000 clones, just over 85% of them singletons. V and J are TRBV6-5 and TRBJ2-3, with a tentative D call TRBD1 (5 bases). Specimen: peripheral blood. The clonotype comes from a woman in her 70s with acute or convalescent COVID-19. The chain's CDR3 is CASSLGLSTDTQYF. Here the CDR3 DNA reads TGTGCCAGCAGTTTGGGGCTTAGCACAGATACGCAGTATTTT.